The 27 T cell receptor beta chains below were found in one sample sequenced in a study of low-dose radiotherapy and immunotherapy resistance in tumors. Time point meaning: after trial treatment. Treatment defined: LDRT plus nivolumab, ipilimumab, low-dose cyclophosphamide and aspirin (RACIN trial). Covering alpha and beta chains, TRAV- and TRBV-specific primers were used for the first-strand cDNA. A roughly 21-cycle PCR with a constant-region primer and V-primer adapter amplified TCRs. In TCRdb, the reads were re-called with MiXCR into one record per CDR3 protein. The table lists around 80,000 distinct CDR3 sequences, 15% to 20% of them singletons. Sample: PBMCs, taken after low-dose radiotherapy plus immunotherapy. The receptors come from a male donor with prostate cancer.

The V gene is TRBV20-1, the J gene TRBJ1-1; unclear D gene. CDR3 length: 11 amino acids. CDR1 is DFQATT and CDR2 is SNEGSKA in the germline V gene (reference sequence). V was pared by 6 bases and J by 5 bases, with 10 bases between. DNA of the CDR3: TGCAGTGCCCCCCGGAGGACTGAAGCTTTCTTT. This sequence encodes CSAPRRTEAFF.

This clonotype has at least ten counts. This CDR3 is CASSDDSSYNSPLHF. CDR3 bases: TGTGCCAGCAGTGACGATAGCTCCTATAATTCACCCCTCCACTTT. The V gene is TRBV2, the J gene TRBJ1-6; D is unresolved. This CDR3 is built from 15 residues. V was pared by 3 bases and J by 0 bases, with 6 bases between. Germline CDR1 reads SNHLY; CDR2 reads FYNNEI.

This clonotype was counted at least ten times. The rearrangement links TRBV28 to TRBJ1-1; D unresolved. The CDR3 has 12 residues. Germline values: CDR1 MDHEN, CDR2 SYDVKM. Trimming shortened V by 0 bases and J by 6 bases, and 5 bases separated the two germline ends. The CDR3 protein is CASSLWVSEAFF. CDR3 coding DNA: TGTGCCAGCAGTTTATGGGTCTCTGAAGCTTTCTTT.

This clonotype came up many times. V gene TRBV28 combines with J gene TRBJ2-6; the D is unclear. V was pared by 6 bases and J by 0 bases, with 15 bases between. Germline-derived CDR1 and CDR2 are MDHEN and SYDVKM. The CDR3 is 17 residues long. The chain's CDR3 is CASRGIILGSGANVLTF. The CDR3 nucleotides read TGTGCCAGCAGAGGAATCATCCTGGGCTCTGGGGCCAACGTCCTGACTTTC.

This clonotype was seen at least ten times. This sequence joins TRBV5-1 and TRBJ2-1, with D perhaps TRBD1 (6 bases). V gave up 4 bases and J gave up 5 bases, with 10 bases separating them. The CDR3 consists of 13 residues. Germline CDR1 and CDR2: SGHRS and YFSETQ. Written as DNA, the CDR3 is TGCGCCAGCAGCCCAACAGGGAACAATGAGCAGTTCTTC. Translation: CASSPTGNNEQFF. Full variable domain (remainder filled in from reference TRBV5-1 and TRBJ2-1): KAGVTQTPRYLIKTRGQQVTLSCSPISGHRSVSWYQQTPGQGLQFLFEYFSETQRNKGNFPGRFSGRQFSNSRSEMNVSTLELGDSALYLCASSPTGNNEQFFGPGTRLTVL.

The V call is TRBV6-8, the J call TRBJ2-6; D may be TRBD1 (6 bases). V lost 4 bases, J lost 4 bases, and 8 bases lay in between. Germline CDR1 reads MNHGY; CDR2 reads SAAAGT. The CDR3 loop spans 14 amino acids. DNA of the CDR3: TGTGCCAGCAGTTCCGGGACAGGGGCCAACGTCCTGACTTTC. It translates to CASSSGTGANVLTF.

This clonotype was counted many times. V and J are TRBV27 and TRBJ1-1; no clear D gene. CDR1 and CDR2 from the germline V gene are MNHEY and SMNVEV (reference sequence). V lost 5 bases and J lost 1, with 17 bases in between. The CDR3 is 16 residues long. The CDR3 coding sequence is TGTGCCAGCAGTCCCCGTCTGAGGCAGACGAACACTGAAGCTTTCTTT. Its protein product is CASSPRLRQTNTEAFF.

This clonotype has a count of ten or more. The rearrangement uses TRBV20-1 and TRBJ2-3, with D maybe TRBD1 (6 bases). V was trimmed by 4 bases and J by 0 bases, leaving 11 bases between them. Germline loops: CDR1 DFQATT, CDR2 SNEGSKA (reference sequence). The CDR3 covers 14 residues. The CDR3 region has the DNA TGCAGTGCTAACAGGGCTCCGAGCACAGATACGCAGTATTTT. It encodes CSANRAPSTDTQYF.

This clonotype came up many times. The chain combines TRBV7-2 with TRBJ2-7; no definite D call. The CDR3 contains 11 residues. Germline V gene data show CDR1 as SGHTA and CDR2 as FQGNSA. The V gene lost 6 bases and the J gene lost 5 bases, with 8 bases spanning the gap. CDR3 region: CASRVGHEQYF. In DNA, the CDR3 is TGTGCCAGCAGGGTAGGCCACGAGCAGTACTTC.

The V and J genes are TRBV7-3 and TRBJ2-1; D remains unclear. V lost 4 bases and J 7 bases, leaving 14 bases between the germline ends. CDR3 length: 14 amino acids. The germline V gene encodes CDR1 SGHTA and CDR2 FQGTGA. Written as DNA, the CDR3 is TGTGCCAGCAGCTATTACCCTTGGCAGAATGAGCAGTTCTTC. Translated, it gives CASSYYPWQNEQFF.

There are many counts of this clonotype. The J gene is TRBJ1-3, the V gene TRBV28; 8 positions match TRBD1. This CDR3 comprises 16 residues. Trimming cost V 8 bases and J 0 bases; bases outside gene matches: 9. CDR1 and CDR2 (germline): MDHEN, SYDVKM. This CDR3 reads CASVPGTGSSGNTIYF. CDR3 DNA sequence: TGTGCCAGCGTCCCCGGGACAGGCAGCTCTGGAAACACCATATATTTT.

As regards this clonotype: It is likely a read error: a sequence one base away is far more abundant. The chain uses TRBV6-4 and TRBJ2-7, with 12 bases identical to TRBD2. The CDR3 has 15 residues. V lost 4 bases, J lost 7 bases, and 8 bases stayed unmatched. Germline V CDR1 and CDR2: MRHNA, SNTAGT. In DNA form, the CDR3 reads TGTGCCAGCAGTGCGACTAGCGGGAGCAACAATGAGCAGTACTTC. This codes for CASSATSGSNNEQYF.

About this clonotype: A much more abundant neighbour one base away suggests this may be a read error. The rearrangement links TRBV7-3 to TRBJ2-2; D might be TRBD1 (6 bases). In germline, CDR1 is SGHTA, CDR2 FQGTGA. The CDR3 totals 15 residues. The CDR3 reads CASSFRTANTRELFF. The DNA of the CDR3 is TGTGCCAGCAGCTTCCGGACAGCCAACACCAGGGAGCTGTTTTTT.

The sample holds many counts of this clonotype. The CDR3 loop reads CASSRSGTANTEAFF. DNA of the CDR3: TGCGCCAGCAGCCGCTCCGGGACGGCGAACACTGAAGCTTTCTTT. This chain joins TRBV4-1 and TRBJ1-1, with D possibly TRBD1 on 5 matching bases. This CDR3 region has 15 residues. Trimming removed 4 bases at V and 1 base at J, with 13 bases between. From germline, CDR1 is MGHRA and CDR2 YSYEKL.

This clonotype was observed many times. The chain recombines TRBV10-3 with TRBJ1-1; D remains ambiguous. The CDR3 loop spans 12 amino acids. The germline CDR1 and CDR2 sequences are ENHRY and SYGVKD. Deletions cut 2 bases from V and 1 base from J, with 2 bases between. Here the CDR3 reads CAISEGNTEAFF. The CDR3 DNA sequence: TGTGCCATCAGTGAGGGGAACACTGAAGCTTTCTTT.

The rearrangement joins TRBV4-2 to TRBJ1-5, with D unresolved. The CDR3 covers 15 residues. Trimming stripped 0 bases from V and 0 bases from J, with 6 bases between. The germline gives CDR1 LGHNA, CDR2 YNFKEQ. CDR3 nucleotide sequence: TGTGCCAGCAGCCAAGATATCAGTAGCAATCAGCCCCAGCATTTT. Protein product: CASSQDISSNQPQHF.

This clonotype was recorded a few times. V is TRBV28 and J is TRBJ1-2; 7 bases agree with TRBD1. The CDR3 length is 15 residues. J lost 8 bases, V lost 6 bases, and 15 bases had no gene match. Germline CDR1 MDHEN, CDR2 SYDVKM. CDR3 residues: CASRGGTAGPQGYTF. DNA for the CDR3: TGTGCCAGCAGAGGCGGGACAGCGGGTCCGCAAGGCTACACCTTC.

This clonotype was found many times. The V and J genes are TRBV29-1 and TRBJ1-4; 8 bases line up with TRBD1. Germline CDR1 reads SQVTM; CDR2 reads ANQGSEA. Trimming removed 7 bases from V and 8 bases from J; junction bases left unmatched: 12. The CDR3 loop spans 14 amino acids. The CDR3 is CSGGSGGAEEKLFF. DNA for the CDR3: TGCAGCGGAGGATCAGGGGGCGCTGAGGAAAAACTGTTTTTT.

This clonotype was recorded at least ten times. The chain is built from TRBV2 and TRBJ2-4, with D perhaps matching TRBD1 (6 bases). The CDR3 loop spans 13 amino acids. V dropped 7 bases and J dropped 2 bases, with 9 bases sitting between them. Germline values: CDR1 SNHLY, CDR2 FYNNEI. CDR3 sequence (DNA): TGTGCCAGCAAAGGACAGACCAAAAACATTCAGTACTTC. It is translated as CASKGQTKNIQYF.

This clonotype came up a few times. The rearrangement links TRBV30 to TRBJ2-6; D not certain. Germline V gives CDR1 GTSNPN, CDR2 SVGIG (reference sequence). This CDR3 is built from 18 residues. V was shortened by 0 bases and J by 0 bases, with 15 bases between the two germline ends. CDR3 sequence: CAWSVTRQTFSGANVLTF. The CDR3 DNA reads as TGTGCCTGGAGTGTAACTCGGCAGACCTTCTCTGGGGCCAACGTCCTGACTTTC.

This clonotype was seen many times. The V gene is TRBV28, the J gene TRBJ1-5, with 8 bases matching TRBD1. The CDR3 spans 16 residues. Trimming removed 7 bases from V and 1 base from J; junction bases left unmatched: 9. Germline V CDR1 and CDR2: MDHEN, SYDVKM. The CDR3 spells CASTSPGTGSNQPQHF. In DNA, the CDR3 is TGTGCCAGCACCTCACCCGGGACAGGAAGCAATCAGCCCCAGCATTTT.

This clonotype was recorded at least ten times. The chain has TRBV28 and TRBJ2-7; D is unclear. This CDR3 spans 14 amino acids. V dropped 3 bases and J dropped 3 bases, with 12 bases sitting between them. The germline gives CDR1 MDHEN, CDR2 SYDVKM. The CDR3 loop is CASSLTAKSYEQYF. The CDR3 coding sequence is TGTGCCAGCAGTTTGACCGCCAAGAGCTACGAGCAGTACTTC. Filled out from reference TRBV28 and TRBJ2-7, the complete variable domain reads DVKVTQSSRYLVKRTGEKVFLECVQDMDHENMFWYRQDPGLGLRLIYFSYDVKMKEKGDIPEGYSVSREKKERFSLILESASTNQTSMYLCASSLTAKSYEQYFGPGTRLTVT.

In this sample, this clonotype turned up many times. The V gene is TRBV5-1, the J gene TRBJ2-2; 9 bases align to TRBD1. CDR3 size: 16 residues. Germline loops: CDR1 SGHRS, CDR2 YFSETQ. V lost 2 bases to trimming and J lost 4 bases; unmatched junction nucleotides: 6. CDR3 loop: CASSFSTGGLTGELFF. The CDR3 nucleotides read TGCGCCAGCAGCTTTAGTACAGGGGGCCTCACCGGGGAGCTGTTTTTT.

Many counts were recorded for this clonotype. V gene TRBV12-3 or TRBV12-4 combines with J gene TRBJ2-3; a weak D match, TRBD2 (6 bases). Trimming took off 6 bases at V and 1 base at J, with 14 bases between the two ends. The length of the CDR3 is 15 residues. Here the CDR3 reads CASRGGNQGTDTQYF. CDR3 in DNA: TGTGCCAGCAGGGGGGGTAATCAGGGCACAGATACGCAGTATTTT.

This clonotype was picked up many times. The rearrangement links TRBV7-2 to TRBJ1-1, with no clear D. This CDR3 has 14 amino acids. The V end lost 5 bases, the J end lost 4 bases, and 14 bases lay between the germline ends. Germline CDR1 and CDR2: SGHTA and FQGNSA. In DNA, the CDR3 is TGTGCCAGCAGCCCAGCGGGGATTTTCACTGAAGCTTTCTTT. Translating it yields CASSPAGIFTEAFF. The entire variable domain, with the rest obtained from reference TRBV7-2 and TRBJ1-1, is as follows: GAGVSQSPSNKVTEKGKDVELRCDPISGHTALYWYRQSLGQGLEFLIYFQGNSAPDKSGLPSDRFSAERTGGSVSTLTIQRTQQEDSAVYLCASSPAGIFTEAFFGQGTRLTVV.

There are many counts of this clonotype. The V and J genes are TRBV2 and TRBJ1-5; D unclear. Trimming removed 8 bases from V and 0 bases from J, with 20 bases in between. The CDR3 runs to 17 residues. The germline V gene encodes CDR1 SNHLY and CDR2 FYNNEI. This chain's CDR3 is CASHPRGGPYSNQPQHF. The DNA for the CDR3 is TGTGCCAGCCACCCGAGAGGAGGACCGTATAGCAATCAGCCCCAGCATTTT. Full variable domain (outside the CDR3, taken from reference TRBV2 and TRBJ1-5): EPEVTQTPSHQVTQMGQEVILRCVPISNHLYFYWYRQILGQKVEFLVSFYNNEISEKSEIFDDQFSVERPDGSNFTLKIRSTKLEDSAMYFCASHPRGGPYSNQPQHFGDGTRLSIL.

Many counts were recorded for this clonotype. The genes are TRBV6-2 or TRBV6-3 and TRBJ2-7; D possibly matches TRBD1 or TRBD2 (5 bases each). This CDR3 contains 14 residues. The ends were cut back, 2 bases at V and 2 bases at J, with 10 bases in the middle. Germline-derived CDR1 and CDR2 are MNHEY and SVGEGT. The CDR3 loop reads CASSYGDGAYEQYF. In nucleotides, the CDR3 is TGTGCCAGCAGTTACGGGGACGGGGCCTACGAGCAGTACTTC.